This entry lists 30 T cell receptor beta chains sequenced from one sample in a study of technical replicates of blood from a few donors. Here immunoSEQ multiplex PCR was the method, and the copy in TCRdb shows in-frame clones only, minus some. Here the sample spans about 93,000 clones, roughly 96% being singletons. Sequenced sample: T cells isolated from PBMCs. The source of these receptors is a human donor in good health.

The chain carries TRBV28 and TRBJ2-2, with 14 bases lining up with TRBD2. Trimming at V came to 10 bases and at J to 4 bases, leaving 14 bases not matched to a gene. Germline V CDR1 and CDR2: MDHEN, SYDVKM. There are 18 residues in the CDR3. The CDR3 DNA reads TGTGCCACCACTGGGGGGGGACTAGCGGGAGCGGGCACCGGGGAGCTGTTTTTT. Translation: CATTGGGLAGAGTGELFF.

This rearrangement joins TRBV5-4 to TRBJ2-4, with 7 bases lining up with TRBD2. The germline CDR1 and CDR2 sequences are SGHNT and YYREEE (reference sequence). The CDR3 runs to 17 residues. With 4 bases clipped from V and 0 bases from J, the junction kept 10 bases outside the gene matches. The CDR3 here is CASSGGGLNIAKNIQYF. In DNA form, the CDR3 reads TGTGCCAGCAGCGGGGGGGGACTGAACATAGCCAAAAACATTCAGTACTTC. Drawing the rest from reference TRBV5-4 and TRBJ2-4, the complete variable domain is ETGVTQSPTHLIKTRGQQVTLRCSSQSGHNTVSWYQQALGQGPQFIFQYYREEENGRGNFPPRFSGLQFPNYSSELNVNALELDDSALYLCASSGGGLNIAKNIQYFGAGTRLSVL.

The chain links TRBV28 to TRBJ2-1, with a possible D match to TRBD2 (6 bases). V lost 1 base, J lost 4 bases, and 23 bases lay in between. CDR1 is MDHEN, CDR2 SYDVKM, per germline. The CDR3 has 19 residues. The CDR3, as DNA: TGTGCCAGCAGTTTATCGGGACTCGGGACGTTGACTAGGTACAATGAGCAGTTCTTC. Its translation: CASSLSGLGTLTRYNEQFF. The whole variable domain, filled in from reference TRBV28 and TRBJ2-1, reads DVKVTQSSRYLVKRTGEKVFLECVQDMDHENMFWYRQDPGLGLRLIYFSYDVKMKEKGDIPEGYSVSREKKERFSLILESASTNQTSMYLCASSLSGLGTLTRYNEQFFGPGTRLTVL.

The chain has TRBV4-1 and TRBJ1-5, with 9 bases fitting TRBD1. CDR1 and CDR2 (germline): MGHRA, YSYEKL. The CDR3 consists of 17 residues. J lost 7 bases, V lost 4 bases, and 14 bases had no gene match. The CDR3 nucleotides are TGCGCCAGCAGCCCAGAAACACCGGGACAGGGTAGCCAGCCCCAGCATTTT. Residues: CASSPETPGQGSQPQHF.

The DNA of the CDR3 is TGTGCCAGCTCACCAAGCGGTACTATACCAGATACGCAGTATTTT. It encodes CASSPSGTIPDTQYF. This chain links TRBV18 with TRBJ2-3; a weak D match, TRBD2 (5 bases). The CDR3 extends over 15 amino acids. Trimming shortened V by 2 bases and J by 4 bases, and 13 bases separated the two germline ends. Germline assignment: CDR1 KGHSH and CDR2 LQKENI.

J is TRBJ2-7 and V is TRBV30; TRBD1 matches at 9 bases. There are 13 residues in the CDR3. Trimming cost V 5 bases and J 4 bases; bases outside gene matches: 6. The germline V gene encodes CDR1 GTSNPN and CDR2 SVGIG (reference sequence). The CDR3 nucleotides read TGTGCCTGGTCCCTCGGACAGGGGTACGAGCAGTACTTC. Its protein is CAWSLGQGYEQYF.

The gene calls are TRBV7-3 and TRBJ2-1, with TRBD2 identical over 8 bases. Unmatched junction bases numbered 3, after V lost 1 base and J lost 4 bases. CDR3 length: 15 amino acids. CDR1 SGHTA and CDR2 FQGTGA come from the germline V gene. CDR3 in DNA: TGTGCCAGCAGCTTAAACCCTAGCGGGTACAATGAGCAGTTCTTC. Its protein product is CASSLNPSGYNEQFF.

This chain uses TRBV19 with TRBJ1-4; the match to TRBD1 covers 7 bases. There are 15 residues in the CDR3. Germline V CDR1 and CDR2: LNHDA, SQIVND (reference sequence). After removal of 4 bases from V and 0 bases from J, the junction contained 2 bases not matched to a gene. CDR3 sequence reads: CASSKGTATNEKLFF. The CDR3 DNA is TGTGCCAGTAGTAAAGGGACAGCAACTAATGAAAAACTGTTTTTT.

The chain couples TRBV4-2 to TRBJ2-2; 7 nucleotides match TRBD2. This CDR3 is 18 amino acids long. The germline V gene has CDR1 LGHNA and CDR2 YNFKEQ. V lost 3 bases and J lost 1; bases outside the gene matches: 11. Here the CDR3 DNA reads TGTGCCAGCAGCCAGCCACCGCCAGGACTAGAGAACACCGGGGAGCTGTTTTTT. Its translation: CASSQPPPGLENTGELFF.

The V call is TRBV6-6, the J call TRBJ2-1; tentatively, D is TRBD2 (5 bases). Trimming shortened V by 0 bases and J by 12 bases, and 6 bases separated the two germline ends. The CDR3 extends over 11 amino acids. CDR1 and CDR2 (germline): MNHNY, SVGAGI (reference sequence). CDR3 loop: CASSYSEGQFF. The CDR3 DNA reads as TGTGCCAGCAGTTACTCCGAGGGGCAGTTCTTC.

The chain couples TRBV29-1 to TRBJ2-7; the match to TRBD1 covers 8 bases. CDR3 length: 16 amino acids. Germline CDR1 SQVTM, CDR2 ANQGSEA. Trimming took 1 base from V and 4 from J; bases not matched to a gene: 12. The CDR3 spells CSVEGGTGETTYEQYF. The CDR3 DNA reads as TGCAGCGTTGAAGGGGGGACAGGAGAGACGACGTACGAGCAGTACTTC.

The V call is TRBV28, the J call TRBJ2-3; 9 nucleotides agree with TRBD2. Per the germline V gene, CDR1 is MDHEN and CDR2 is SYDVKM. Trimming at V came to 5 bases and at J to 6 bases, leaving 15 bases not matched to a gene. This CDR3 has 17 amino acids. The CDR3 DNA reads as TGTGCCAGCAGTCCCAATTGGGGCGGGAGGGCCGGGGATACGCAGTATTTT. Translating gives CASSPNWGGRAGDTQYF.

This chain joins TRBV7-8 and TRBJ1-6, with a tentative D call TRBD1 (6 bases). CDR3 length: 20 residues. Trimming took 0 bases from V and 7 from J, leaving 25 bases between them. Germline CDR1 and CDR2: SGHVS and FQNEAQ. The CDR3 sequence is CASSLAVGLGPGAQNSPLHF. In nucleotides, the CDR3 is TGTGCCAGCAGCTTAGCGGTCGGACTAGGTCCAGGGGCCCAAAATTCACCCCTCCACTTT.

The gene calls are TRBV7-9 and TRBJ2-1; possible D gene TRBD1, 5 bases. V was pared by 1 base and J by 8 bases, with 12 bases between. CDR3 length: 14 amino acids. Germline V gene data show CDR1 as SEHNR and CDR2 as FQNEAQ (reference sequence). The CDR3 DNA follows: TGTGCCAGCAGCTTAGACAGTGGGGCGGATGAGCAGTTCTTC. Encoded protein: CASSLDSGADEQFF.

This clone was picked up one time. This chain connects TRBV7-9 to TRBJ2-7; possibly TRBD1 for D (5 bases). V was shortened by 5 bases and J by 2 bases, with 22 bases between the two germline ends. Germline CDR1 reads SEHNR; CDR2 reads FQNEAQ (reference sequence). CDR3 length equals 17 residues. CDR3 bases: TGTGCCAGCAGCACTCGCGGAATTGGCAGGGTCCCCTACGAGCAGTACTTC. Amino acid sequence: CASSTRGIGRVPYEQYF.

Here the CDR3 DNA reads TGTGCCAGCAGGGGAGTGGCGTCGAACACCGGGGAGCTGTTTTTT. Protein product: CASRGVASNTGELFF. The chain combines TRBV2 with TRBJ2-2; D possibly corresponds to TRBD2 (5 bases). This CDR3 has 15 residues. V was cut by 6 bases and J by 0 bases, with 11 bases left in between. Germline-derived CDR1 and CDR2 are SNHLY and FYNNEI.

The rearrangement joins TRBV19 to TRBJ2-5; D might be TRBD2 (6 bases). Germline CDR1 reads LNHDA; CDR2 reads SQIVND (reference sequence). Deletions cut 3 bases from V and 5 bases from J, with 10 bases between. This CDR3 is 13 amino acids long. The DNA for the CDR3 is TGTGCCAGTAGTATGGGGGACTCGGAGACCCAGTACTTC. Amino acid sequence: CASSMGDSETQYF. Full variable domain (remainder filled in from reference TRBV19 and TRBJ2-5): DGGITQSPKYLFRKEGQNVTLSCEQNLNHDAMYWYRQDPGQGLRLIYYSQIVNDFQKGDIAEGYSVSREKKESFPLTVTSAQKNPTAFYLCASSMGDSETQYFGPGTRLLVL.

The chain combines TRBV4-1 with TRBJ2-3; a possible D gene is TRBD1 (5 bases). The V gene lost 5 bases and the J gene lost 4 bases, with 16 bases spanning the gap. Germline-derived CDR1 and CDR2 are MGHRA and YSYEKL. The CDR3 consists of 15 residues. The CDR3 sequence is CASSIQGTPPDTQYF. In DNA form, the CDR3 reads TGCGCCAGCAGCATTCAGGGTACCCCCCCAGATACGCAGTATTTT.

The chain joins TRBV5-1 to TRBJ2-7, with 8 bases fitting TRBD1. The length of the CDR3 is 14 residues. J gave up 5 bases and V 3 bases, and 7 bases lay outside the gene matches. Per germline, CDR1 SGHRS and CDR2 YFSETQ. CDR3 region: CASSSRQGAHEQYF. DNA for the CDR3: TGCGCCAGCAGCTCACGGCAGGGGGCACACGAGCAGTACTTC.

The J gene is TRBJ2-5, the V gene TRBV6-1; D is unresolved. The V and J ends lost 2 bases and 2 bases respectively, with 6 bases between them. The CDR3 is 13 amino acids. Germline V CDR1 and CDR2: MNHNS, SASEGT. The CDR3 spells CASSENSQETQYF. DNA of the CDR3: TGTGCCAGCAGTGAAAACAGTCAAGAGACCCAGTACTTC.

The chain has TRBV11-2 and TRBJ2-7; D possibly corresponds to TRBD1 (6 bases). This CDR3 is 14 amino acids long. The germline CDR1 and CDR2 sequences are SGHAT and FQNNGV. The V end lost 1 base, the J end lost 3 bases, and 10 bases lay between the germline ends. CDR3 bases: TGTGCCAGCAGCTTAGGGCAGGGGTACTACGAGCAGTACTTC. Its translation is CASSLGQGYYEQYF.

The gene calls are TRBV6-4 and TRBJ1-5; TRBD1 might be the D (6 bases). CDR1 and CDR2 (germline): MRHNA, SNTAGT. Trimming took 0 bases from V and 3 from J, leaving 12 bases between them. The CDR3 totals 16 residues. Here the CDR3 reads CASSDSTGHFNQPQHF. The DNA of the CDR3 is TGTGCCAGCAGTGACTCAACGGGACATTTCAATCAGCCCCAGCATTTT.

This clone was counted once. The genes are TRBV16 and TRBJ1-6; TRBD1 matches at 8 bases. V trimming: 0 bases; J trimming: 9 bases; junction bases outside the gene matches: 7. CDR1 is KGHSY, CDR2 FQNENV, per germline. The CDR3 length is 16 residues. In DNA, the CDR3 is TGTGCCAGCAGCCAATCCCTTGGACAGGGTTTTTCACCCCTCCACTTT. Amino acids: CASSQSLGQGFSPLHF.

The rearrangement joins TRBV28 to TRBJ2-7; 8 positions match TRBD1. V shed 3 bases, J shed 9 bases, and the junction held 7 bases outside the gene matches. The CDR3 extends over 13 amino acids. Germline V gives CDR1 MDHEN, CDR2 SYDVKM. CDR3 in amino acids: CASSFIRTGRQYF. DNA of the CDR3: TGTGCCAGCAGTTTTATTAGGACAGGGCGGCAGTACTTC.

The chain combines TRBV7-9 with TRBJ1-2, with 8 bases that match TRBD1. The CDR3 spans 17 residues. The germline V gene encodes CDR1 SEHNR and CDR2 FQNEAQ (reference sequence). V lost 2 bases and J lost 8; bases outside the gene matches: 16. The CDR3 sequence: CASSLLGGQARMMGYTF. The DNA of the CDR3 is TGTGCCAGCAGCTTACTCGGGGGACAGGCCAGGATGATGGGCTACACCTTC.

As concerns this clone: The sample carries other DNA sequences with the same CDR3. The chain employs TRBV18 and TRBJ2-7, with 7 bases identical to TRBD1. The V gene's germline CDR1 is KGHSH and CDR2 LQKENI. Trimming cost V 3 bases and J 1 base; bases outside gene matches: 3. CDR3 length: 14 amino acids. The CDR3 nucleotides are TGTGCCAGCTCACCTAGGGACAGATCCTACGAGCAGTACTTC. Protein: CASSPRDRSYEQYF. The complete variable domain, with remaining parts taken from reference TRBV18 and TRBJ2-7, reads NAGVMQNPRHLVRRRGQEARLRCSPMKGHSHVYWYRQLPEEGLKFMVYLQKENIIDESGMPKERFSAEFPKEGPSILRIQQVVRGDSAAYFCASSPRDRSYEQYFGPGTRLTVT.

The V call is TRBV9, the J call TRBJ1-2; TRBD1 matches 9 bases. Germline trimming cut 4 bases from V and 4 bases from J; bases unmatched to any gene: 11. CDR1 and CDR2 from the germline V gene are SGDLS and YYNGEE. This CDR3 has 16 amino acids. This CDR3 reads CASSPEGQGGLYGYTF. The CDR3 bases are TGTGCCAGCAGCCCGGAGGGACAGGGAGGGCTCTATGGCTACACCTTC.

The V call is TRBV19, the J call TRBJ2-7, with D uncertain. The CDR3 consists of 15 residues. V lost 5 bases to trimming and J lost 2 bases, with 16 bases between them. Germline V CDR1 and CDR2: LNHDA, SQIVND (reference sequence). CDR3 DNA sequence: TGTGCCAGTAGTGAGCGTAACGACCTCCCCTACGAGCAGTACTTC. Its protein is CASSERNDLPYEQYF.

The V gene is TRBV9, the J gene TRBJ2-2, with 7 bases identical to TRBD2. The germline V gene encodes CDR1 SGDLS and CDR2 YYNGEE. V lost 2 bases and J lost 1; bases outside the gene matches: 5. CDR3 length: 16 amino acids. CDR3 in DNA: TGTGCCAGCAGCGTCTTTCTAGCGGTGAACACCGGGGAGCTGTTTTTT. This codes for CASSVFLAVNTGELFF. Full variable domain (missing parts from reference TRBV9 and TRBJ2-2): DSGVTQTPKHLITATGQRVTLRCSPRSGDLSVYWYQQSLDQGLQFLIQYYNGEERAKGNILERFSAQQFPDLHSELNLSSLELGDSALYFCASSVFLAVNTGELFFGEGSRLTVL.

The DNA of the CDR3 is TGTGCCAGCAGTGATCGGCCAGGGGCCTACAATGAGCAGTTCTTC. This gives the protein CASSDRPGAYNEQFF. V gene TRBV6-4 combines with J gene TRBJ2-1, with D tentatively TRBD1 (6 bases). CDR1 is MRHNA and CDR2 is SNTAGT in the germline V gene. The CDR3 contains 15 residues. Trimming removed 3 bases at V and 2 bases at J, with 11 bases between.